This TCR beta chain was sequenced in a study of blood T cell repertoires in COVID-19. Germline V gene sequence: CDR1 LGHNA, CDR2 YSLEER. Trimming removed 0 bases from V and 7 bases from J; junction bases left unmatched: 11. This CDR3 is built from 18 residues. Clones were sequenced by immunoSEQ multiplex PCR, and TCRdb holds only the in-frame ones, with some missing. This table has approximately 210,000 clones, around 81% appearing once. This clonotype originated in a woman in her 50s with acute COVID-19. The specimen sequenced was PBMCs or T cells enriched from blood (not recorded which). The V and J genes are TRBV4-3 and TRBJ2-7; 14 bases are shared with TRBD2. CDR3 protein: CASSQDPAGLAGGEEQYF. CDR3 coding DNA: TGCGCCAGCAGCCAAGACCCTGCCGGACTAGCGGGAGGTGAAGAGCAGTACTTC.